The 26 T cell receptor beta chains below were found in one sample sequenced in a study of STAT5B mutations in CD4+ large granular lymphocyte leukemia. TCRdb keeps only in-frame clones here, not all; method: immunoSEQ multiplex PCR. Of approximately 24,000 clones in the sample, approximately 75% are singletons; the top ten hold almost 0.65%. Sequenced: CD4+ T cells from blood buffy coats. These receptors were taken from a human donor in good health.

The chain uses TRBV11-3 and TRBJ2-7; TRBD2 matches at 9 bases. This CDR3 spans 16 amino acids. From germline, CDR1 is SGHNT and CDR2 YENEEA. Trimming took 1 base from V and 4 from J; bases not matched to a gene: 8. CDR3 in DNA: TGTGCCAGCAGCTTAGGAGGACTAGCGATACTGTACGAGCAGTACTTC. This codes for CASSLGGLAILYEQYF.

This chain connects TRBV7-9 to TRBJ2-3, with D tentatively TRBD2 (5 bases). CDR3 length: 14 residues. V was trimmed by 5 bases and J by 9 bases, leaving 18 bases between them. The V gene's germline CDR1 is SEHNR and CDR2 FQNEAQ (reference sequence). This CDR3 reads CASSPWPLRGTQYF. The CDR3 nucleotides are TGTGCCAGCAGCCCGTGGCCCCTTCGGGGAACGCAGTATTTT.

The chain employs TRBV2 and TRBJ2-5, with unresolved D. CDR1 and CDR2 from the germline V gene are SNHLY and FYNNEI. Trimming removed 8 bases at V and 4 bases at J, with 17 bases between. This CDR3 is 14 amino acids long. This chain's CDR3 is CASRSTVTGETQYF. Written as DNA, the CDR3 is TGTGCCAGCCGATCCACCGTCACGGGAGAGACCCAGTACTTC.

The rearrangement uses TRBV5-8 and TRBJ2-2; D is unclear. This CDR3 spans 14 amino acids. Germline CDR1 reads SGHTS; CDR2 reads YDEGEE. V was clipped by 2 bases and J by 2 bases, with 7 bases between them. This CDR3 is CASSFWANTGELFF. The CDR3, as DNA: TGTGCCAGCAGCTTTTGGGCCAACACCGGGGAGCTGTTTTTT.

The rearrangement links TRBV7-8 to TRBJ2-5; D might be TRBD1 or TRBD2, each matching 5 bases. V lost 5 bases to trimming and J lost 2 bases, with 15 bases between them. This CDR3 is 15 amino acids long. Germline values: CDR1 SGHVS, CDR2 FQNEAQ. CDR3 residues: CASSPLPGPQETQYF. The CDR3, as DNA: TGTGCCAGCAGCCCACTCCCGGGGCCACAAGAGACCCAGTACTTC.

This rearrangement joins TRBV9 to TRBJ2-1; 8 bases agree with TRBD2. The CDR3 runs to 16 residues. V lost 6 bases and J lost 0; bases outside the gene matches: 8. Germline CDR1 is SGDLS and CDR2 is YYNGEE. The CDR3 DNA reads as TGTGCCAGCACCCAGTCCGCGGGGGGCTCCTACAATGAGCAGTTCTTC. Translating gives CASTQSAGGSYNEQFF.

This chain uses TRBV4-1 with TRBJ2-1; 7 nucleotides align to TRBD1. CDR1 and CDR2 (germline): MGHRA, YSYEKL. V was pared by 6 bases and J by 7 bases, with 15 bases of the junction left unmatched. The CDR3 is 16 residues long. The CDR3, as DNA: TGCGCCAGCAGACACACGCGACAGGGTTTGGGGAATGAGCAGTTCTTC. Its protein product is CASRHTRQGLGNEQFF.

This clone was counted a single time. The chain carries TRBV27 and TRBJ1-2; 7 positions agree with TRBD1. Germline V CDR1 and CDR2: MNHEY, SMNVEV (reference sequence). The CDR3 is 13 amino acids. The V and J ends lost 5 bases and 7 bases, in that order; junction bases with no gene match: 7. The chain's CDR3 is CASSERGGLGYTF. For the CDR3, the DNA is TGTGCCAGCAGTGAAAGAGGGGGCCTTGGCTACACCTTC.

This chain connects TRBV7-2 to TRBJ1-3, with TRBD1 matching over 8 bases. V gave up 4 bases and J gave up 7 bases; unmatched junction bases: 12. The length of the CDR3 is 16 residues. Per the germline V gene, CDR1 is SGHTA and CDR2 is FQGNSA. The DNA for the CDR3 is TGTGCCAGCAGCTCCAACCCCGGACAGGGCTCCAACACCATATATTTT. Translation: CASSSNPGQGSNTIYF.

This chain uses TRBV29-1 with TRBJ2-5; TRBD1 matches at 7 bases. The CDR3 has 14 amino acids. The ends lost 6 bases at V and 3 bases at J; junction bases unmatched: 10. CDR1 is SQVTM and CDR2 is ANQGSEA in the germline V gene. The CDR3 DNA is TGCAGCGTGGTTGCCGGGACAGTGGAAGAGACCCAGTACTTC. It yields the protein CSVVAGTVEETQYF.

The rearrangement links TRBV10-3 to TRBJ2-7; 10 nucleotides line up with TRBD2. This CDR3 has 15 residues. Germline V gene data show CDR1 as ENHRY and CDR2 as SYGVKD. Trimming removed 10 bases from V and 7 bases from J; junction bases left unmatched: 16. The CDR3 DNA is TGTGCCACCTCCGTAGCGGGGGGCAGGCTAGGGGAGCAGTACTTC. As protein: CATSVAGGRLGEQYF.

The chain uses TRBV7-2 and TRBJ1-4; the match to TRBD1 covers 9 bases. CDR3 length equals 16 residues. Germline V CDR1 and CDR2: SGHTA, FQGNSA. V shed 0 bases, J shed 8 bases, and the junction held 7 bases outside the gene matches. CDR3 loop: CASSLALGQGWEKLFF. CDR3 sequence (DNA): TGTGCCAGCAGCTTAGCGCTGGGACAGGGATGGGAAAAACTGTTTTTT.

This chain joins TRBV5-4 and TRBJ2-3; 9 nucleotides agree with TRBD2. Germline V gene sequence: CDR1 SGHNT, CDR2 YYREEE (reference sequence). The trim removed 4 bases at V and 2 bases at J, leaving 11 bases unmatched. The CDR3 sequence is 17 residues long. The CDR3 sequence: CASSLSGTSTSTDTQYF. CDR3 nucleotides: TGTGCCAGCAGCCTATCCGGGACTAGCACATCCACAGATACGCAGTATTTT.

The J gene is TRBJ1-1, the V gene TRBV5-1; the match to TRBD1 covers 9 bases. V trimming: 2 bases; J trimming: 0 bases; junction bases outside the gene matches: 2. This CDR3 has 15 residues. Germline-derived CDR1 and CDR2 are SGHRS and YFSETQ. The CDR3 here is CASSFTGGLNTEAFF. The CDR3 bases are TGCGCCAGCAGCTTCACAGGGGGCTTGAACACTGAAGCTTTCTTT.

The chain combines TRBV5-1 with TRBJ1-1; a weak D match, TRBD1 (5 bases). The V gene's germline CDR1 is SGHRS and CDR2 YFSETQ. CDR3 size: 13 residues. V lost 1 base to trimming and J lost 3 bases, with 7 bases between them. The CDR3 coding sequence is TGCGCCAGCAGCTTGCAGGGTGACACTGAAGCTTTCTTT. It codes for CASSLQGDTEAFF. The full variable domain, its missing parts supplied by reference TRBV5-1 and TRBJ1-1, is KAGVTQTPRYLIKTRGQQVTLSCSPISGHRSVSWYQQTPGQGLQFLFEYFSETQRNKGNFPGRFSGRQFSNSRSEMNVSTLELGDSALYLCASSLQGDTEAFFGQGTRLTVV.

This rearrangement joins TRBV9 to TRBJ2-2; D is unclear. This CDR3 spans 13 amino acids. Germline lookup yields CDR1 SGDLS and CDR2 YYNGEE. Trimming pared 4 bases from V and 1 base from J, leaving 5 bases between. CDR3 in DNA: TGTGCCAGCAGCACCAGGAACACCGGGGAGCTGTTTTTT. It codes for CASSTRNTGELFF.

V gene TRBV7-9 combines with J gene TRBJ1-1, with 9 nucleotides matching TRBD1. The CDR3 is 14 amino acids. The germline gives CDR1 SEHNR, CDR2 FQNEAQ (reference sequence). Unmatched junction bases numbered 4, after V lost 3 bases and J lost 5 bases. The CDR3 coding sequence is TGTGCCAGCAGCTTGGACAGGGGAGGAACTGAAGCTTTCTTT. It is translated as CASSLDRGGTEAFF.

The CDR3 reads CASSLGAGLYSYEQYF. In nucleotides, the CDR3 is TGTGCCAGCAGCTTAGGAGCAGGGCTGTACTCCTACGAGCAGTACTTC. V is TRBV7-2 and J is TRBJ2-7, with D possibly TRBD1 on 5 matching bases. The CDR3 extends over 16 amino acids. Trimming took 1 base from V and 0 from J, leaving 13 bases between them. Germline CDR1 and CDR2: SGHTA and FQGNSA.

The gene calls are TRBV19 and TRBJ2-7, with a tentative D call TRBD1 (7 bases). The CDR3 sequence is 13 residues long. CDR1 is LNHDA, CDR2 SQIVND, per germline (reference sequence). Between the trimmed V and J ends, which lost 3 bases and 7 bases, there was a span of 13 bases. The CDR3 nucleotides are TGTGCCAGTAGTATCGAACAGGGGAGGGAGCAGTACTTC. It is translated as CASSIEQGREQYF.

The rearrangement links TRBV18 to TRBJ1-3, with 7 bases fitting TRBD1. Germline values: CDR1 KGHSH, CDR2 LQKENI. V shed 4 bases and J 1 base; nucleotides not matched to a gene: 4. This CDR3 is 15 amino acids long. CDR3 region: CASSQGTASGNTIYF. Written as DNA, the CDR3 is TGTGCCAGCTCACAAGGGACAGCTTCTGGAAACACCATATATTTT.

The count of this clone is one. V gene TRBV19 combines with J gene TRBJ1-2; 9 bases line up with TRBD1. The V and J ends lost 1 base and 4 bases, in that order; junction bases with no gene match: 13. Germline V lookup: CDR1 LNHDA, CDR2 SQIVND (reference sequence). This CDR3 is 18 amino acids long. This CDR3 reads CASSIGRTGDRAFYGYTF. CDR3 nucleotide sequence: TGTGCCAGTAGTATAGGCCGAACTGGGGACAGGGCCTTCTATGGCTACACCTTC.

The chain joins TRBV19 to TRBJ1-5, with 7 bases identical to TRBD1. Trimming took 4 bases from V and 6 from J; bases not matched to a gene: 12. The germline gives CDR1 LNHDA, CDR2 SQIVND (reference sequence). The length of the CDR3 is 16 residues. CDR3 protein: CASSKTGTVAIQPQHF. The CDR3 nucleotides read TGTGCCAGTAGTAAAACCGGGACAGTGGCTATTCAGCCCCAGCATTTT.

V and J are TRBV6-1 and TRBJ2-1, with a possible D match to TRBD1 (5 bases). Germline V gene sequence: CDR1 MNHNS, CDR2 SASEGT. The CDR3 has 13 amino acids. V lost 4 bases and J lost 2, with 6 bases in between. CDR3 sequence reads: CASSGQTYNEQFF. Written as DNA, the CDR3 is TGTGCCAGCAGTGGACAGACCTACAATGAGCAGTTCTTC.

The chain carries TRBV27 and TRBJ2-5, with D perhaps matching TRBD2 (7 bases). Germline V gene data show CDR1 as MNHEY and CDR2 as SMNVEV (reference sequence). V was clipped by 6 bases and J by 1 base, with 12 bases between them. The CDR3 covers 14 residues. CDR3 bases: TGTGCCAGCAGATCCGGGGGGCCCCAAGAGACCCAGTACTTC. It translates to CASRSGGPQETQYF.

This clone was detected only once. The rearrangement uses TRBV9 and TRBJ2-7, with D possibly called TRBD1 or TRBD2 (5 bases each). With 3 bases removed from V and 5 bases from J, the gap between germline ends came to 12 bases. The germline CDR1 and CDR2 sequences are SGDLS and YYNGEE. This CDR3 region has 13 residues. CDR3 loop: CASSAPSGHEQYF. The CDR3 nucleotides are TGTGCCAGCAGCGCCCCGTCGGGGCACGAGCAGTACTTC.

The genes are TRBV7-2 and TRBJ2-7; D is unresolved. This CDR3 is 14 amino acids long. Trimming cost V 5 bases and J 1 base, with 12 bases left between them. Germline-derived CDR1 and CDR2 are SGHTA and FQGNSA. CDR3 sequence reads: CASSHVDRSYEQYF. Here the CDR3 DNA reads TGTGCCAGCAGCCACGTCGACCGATCCTACGAGCAGTACTTC. Full variable domain (rest looked up from reference TRBV7-2 and TRBJ2-7): GAGVSQSPSNKVTEKGKDVELRCDPISGHTALYWYRQSLGQGLEFLIYFQGNSAPDKSGLPSDRFSAERTGGSVSTLTIQRTQQEDSAVYLCASSHVDRSYEQYFGPGTRLTVT.